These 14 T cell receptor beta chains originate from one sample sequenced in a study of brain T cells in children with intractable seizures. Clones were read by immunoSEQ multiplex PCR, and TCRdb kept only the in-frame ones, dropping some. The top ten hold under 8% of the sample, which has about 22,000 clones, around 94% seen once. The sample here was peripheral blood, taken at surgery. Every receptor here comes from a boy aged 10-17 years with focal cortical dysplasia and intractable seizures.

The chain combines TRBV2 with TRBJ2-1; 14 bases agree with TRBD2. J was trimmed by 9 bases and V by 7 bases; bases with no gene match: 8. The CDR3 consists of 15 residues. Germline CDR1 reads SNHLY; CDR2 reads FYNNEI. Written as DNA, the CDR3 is TGTGCCAGCATAGGGACTAGCGGGAGTTCAGCTGAGCAGTTCTTC. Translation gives CASIGTSGSSAEQFF.

CDR3 nucleotide sequence: TGTGCCAGCAGCCCCGGGACAGCTGGAAACACCATATATTTT. Residues: CASSPGTAGNTIYF. This sequence joins TRBV7-2 and TRBJ1-3; 7 positions agree with TRBD1. V was pared by 5 bases and J by 2 bases, with 3 bases of the junction left unmatched. CDR3 length: 14 residues. Germline V CDR1 and CDR2: SGHTA, FQGNSA.

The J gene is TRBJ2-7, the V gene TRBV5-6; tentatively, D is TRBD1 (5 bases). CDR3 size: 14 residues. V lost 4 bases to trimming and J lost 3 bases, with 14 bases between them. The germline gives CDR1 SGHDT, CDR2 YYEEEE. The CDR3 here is CASSGAGSGYEQYV. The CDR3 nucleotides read TGTGCCAGCAGCGGCGCAGGGTCCGGCTACGAGCAGTACGTC.

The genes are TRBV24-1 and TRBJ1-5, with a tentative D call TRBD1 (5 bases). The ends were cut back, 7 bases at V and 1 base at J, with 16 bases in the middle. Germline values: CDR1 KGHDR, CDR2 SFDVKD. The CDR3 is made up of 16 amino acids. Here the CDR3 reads CATSKGSGTSNQPQHF. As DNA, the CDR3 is TGTGCCACCAGCAAGGGCAGCGGGACCAGCAATCAGCCCCAGCATTTT.

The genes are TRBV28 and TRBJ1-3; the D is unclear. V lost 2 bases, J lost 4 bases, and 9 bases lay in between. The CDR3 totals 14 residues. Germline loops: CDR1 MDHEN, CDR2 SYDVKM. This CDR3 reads CASSLVGTGNTIYF. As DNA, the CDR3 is TGTGCCAGCAGTTTAGTAGGAACCGGAAACACCATATATTTT.

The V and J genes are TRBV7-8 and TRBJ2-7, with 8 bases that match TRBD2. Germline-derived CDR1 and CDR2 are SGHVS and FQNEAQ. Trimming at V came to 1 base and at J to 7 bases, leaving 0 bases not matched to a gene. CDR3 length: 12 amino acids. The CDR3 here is CASSLGLAEQYF. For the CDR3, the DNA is TGTGCCAGCAGCTTAGGACTAGCGGAGCAGTACTTC.

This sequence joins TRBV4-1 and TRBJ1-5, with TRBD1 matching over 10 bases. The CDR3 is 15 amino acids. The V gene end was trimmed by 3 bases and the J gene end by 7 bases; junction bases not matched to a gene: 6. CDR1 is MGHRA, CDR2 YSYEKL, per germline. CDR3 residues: CASSHPGQGLQPQHF. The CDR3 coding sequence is TGCGCCAGCAGCCACCCGGGACAGGGGTTGCAGCCCCAGCATTTT.

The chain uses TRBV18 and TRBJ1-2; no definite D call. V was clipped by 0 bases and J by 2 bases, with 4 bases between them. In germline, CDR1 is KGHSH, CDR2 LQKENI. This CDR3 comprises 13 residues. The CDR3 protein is CASSPPSNYGYTF. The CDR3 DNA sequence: TGTGCCAGCTCACCACCCTCAAACTATGGCTACACCTTC.

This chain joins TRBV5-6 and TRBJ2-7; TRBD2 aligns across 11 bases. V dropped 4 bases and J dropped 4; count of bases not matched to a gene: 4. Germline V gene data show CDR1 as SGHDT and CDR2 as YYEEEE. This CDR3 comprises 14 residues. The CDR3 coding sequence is TGTGCCAGCAGCCCGGGGACTAGCGGTTACGAGCAGTACTTC. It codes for CASSPGTSGYEQYF. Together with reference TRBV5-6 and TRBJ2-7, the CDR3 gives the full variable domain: DAGVTQSPTHLIKTRGQQVTLRCSPKSGHDTVSWYQQALGQGPQFIFQYYEEEERQRGNFPDRFSGHQFPNYSSELNVNALLLGDSALYLCASSPGTSGYEQYFGPGTRLTVT.

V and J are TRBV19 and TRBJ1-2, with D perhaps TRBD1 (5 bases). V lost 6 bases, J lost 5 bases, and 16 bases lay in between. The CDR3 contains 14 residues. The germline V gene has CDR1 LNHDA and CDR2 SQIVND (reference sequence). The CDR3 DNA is TGTGCCAGTAGCCCTCGAGGGGCGCGATATGGCTACACCTTC. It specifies CASSPRGARYGYTF.

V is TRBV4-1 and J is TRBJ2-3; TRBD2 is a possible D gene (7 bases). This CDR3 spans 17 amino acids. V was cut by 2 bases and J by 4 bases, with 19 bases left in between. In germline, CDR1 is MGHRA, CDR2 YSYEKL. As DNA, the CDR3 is TGCGCCAGCAGCCAACTCCTAGGGGGGGGCCTCCCAGATACGCAGTATTTT. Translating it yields CASSQLLGGGLPDTQYF.

The CDR3 bases are TGTGCCAGCAGTTACTCTCGGGGAGCCACGAACACTGAAGCTTTCTTT. Translated: CASSYSRGATNTEAFF. This chain uses TRBV6-5 with TRBJ1-1; D unclear. Germline lookup yields CDR1 MNHEY and CDR2 SVGAGI. The CDR3 has 16 amino acids. Trimming pared 0 bases from V and 1 base from J, leaving 12 bases between.

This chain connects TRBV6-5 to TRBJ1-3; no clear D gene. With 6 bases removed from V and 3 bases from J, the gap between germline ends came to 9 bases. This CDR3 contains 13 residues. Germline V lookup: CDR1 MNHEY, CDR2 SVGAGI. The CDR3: CASRKTLGNTIYF. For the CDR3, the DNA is TGTGCCAGCAGAAAGACACTTGGAAACACCATATATTTT.

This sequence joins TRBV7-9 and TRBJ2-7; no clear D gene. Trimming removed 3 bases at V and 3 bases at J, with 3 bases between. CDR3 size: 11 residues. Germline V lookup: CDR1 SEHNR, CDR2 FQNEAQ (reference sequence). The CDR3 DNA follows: TGTGCCAGCAGCTTTTACTACGAGCAGTACTTC. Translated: CASSFYYEQYF.